Given below is one T cell receptor (beta chain) in context. These data are taken from a study of CD8 T cells in Susac syndrome. Random hexamers primed reverse transcription of about 0.45 to 1 ug RNA. One entry per CDR3 protein results from TCRdb running MiXCR on the immunoSEQ multiplex PCR reads. The table includes 150,000 or so distinct CDR3 sequences, roughly 94% detected once. The germline V and J ends were trimmed by 2 bases and 0 bases, with 8 bases remaining between them. Germline values: CDR1 MNHEY, CDR2 SVGEGT. The CDR3 consists of 14 residues. The J gene is TRBJ2-7, the V gene TRBV6-2 or TRBV6-3; the D gene is possibly TRBD1 (5 bases). The clonotype was recovered from a human donor with Susac syndrome. The sequencing input was CD4+ T cells from PBMCs. Written as DNA, the CDR3 is TGTGCCAGCAGTTACGGGGCTAGCTCCTACGAGCAGTACTTC. Translating gives CASSYGASSYEQYF.